This TCR beta chain was recovered during a study of spatial heterogeneity in lung cancer. This clonotype showed up just a few times. The target antigen is unknown. General study findings and limits: Ubiquitous and regional expanded TCR counts tracked ubiquitous and regional nonsynonymous mutations, respectively. Counts of expanded alpha and beta TCRs within tumors tracked the tumor nonsynonymous mutation count.

Unmatched junction bases numbered 4, after V lost 4 bases and J lost 4 bases. The V gene's germline CDR1 is DFQATT and CDR2 SNEGSKA (reference sequence). CDR3 length: 14 amino acids. Time point given: sample taken at primary tumor resection. Samples were obtained from 70 or so donors, all untreated early-stage non-small cell lung cancer patients. In each case, whole RNA from tumor, nontumor lung or frozen PBMC was sequenced unsorted. Every molecule of TCR cDNA had its own unique molecular identifier. MiXCR, applied by TCRdb to the 5' RACE reads, yields one record per CDR3 protein. The data hold approximately 26,000 distinct CDR3 sequences, with over 7.5% observed a single time.

The material was lung tumor tissue, obtained at surgery. The J gene is TRBJ2-2, the V gene TRBV20-1, with 9 bases lining up with TRBD1. The receptor was isolated from a male donor with early-stage non-small cell lung cancer. CDR3 nucleotides: TGCAGTGCTATAGGGACAGGGACCACCGGGGAGCTGTTTTTT. Protein sequence: CSAIGTGTTGELFF.